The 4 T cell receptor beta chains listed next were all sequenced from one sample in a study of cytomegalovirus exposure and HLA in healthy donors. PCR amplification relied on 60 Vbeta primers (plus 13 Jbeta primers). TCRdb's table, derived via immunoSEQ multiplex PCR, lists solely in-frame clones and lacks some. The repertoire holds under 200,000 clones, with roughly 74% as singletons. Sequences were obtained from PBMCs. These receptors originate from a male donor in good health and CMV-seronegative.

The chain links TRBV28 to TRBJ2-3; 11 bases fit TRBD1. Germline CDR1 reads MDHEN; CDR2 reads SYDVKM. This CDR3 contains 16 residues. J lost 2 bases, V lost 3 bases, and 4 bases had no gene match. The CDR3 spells CASSFWTGGTTDTQYF. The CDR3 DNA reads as TGTGCCAGCAGTTTTTGGACAGGGGGCACCACAGATACGCAGTATTTT.

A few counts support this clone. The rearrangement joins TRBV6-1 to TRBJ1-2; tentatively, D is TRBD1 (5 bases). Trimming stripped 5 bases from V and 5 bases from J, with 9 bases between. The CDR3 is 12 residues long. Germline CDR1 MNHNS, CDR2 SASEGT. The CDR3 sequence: CASSRGGYGYTF. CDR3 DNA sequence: TGTGCCAGCAGTCGCGGGGGGTATGGCTACACCTTC.

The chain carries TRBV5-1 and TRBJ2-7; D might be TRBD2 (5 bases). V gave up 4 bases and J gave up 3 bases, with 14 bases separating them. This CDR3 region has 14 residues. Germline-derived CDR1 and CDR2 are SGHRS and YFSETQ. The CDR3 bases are TGCGCCAGCAGCGATGACTATGGGTTCTACGAGCAGTACTTC. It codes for CASSDDYGFYEQYF. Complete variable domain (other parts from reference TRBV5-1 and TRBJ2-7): KAGVTQTPRYLIKTRGQQVTLSCSPISGHRSVSWYQQTPGQGLQFLFEYFSETQRNKGNFPGRFSGRQFSNSRSEMNVSTLELGDSALYLCASSDDYGFYEQYFGPGTRLTVT.

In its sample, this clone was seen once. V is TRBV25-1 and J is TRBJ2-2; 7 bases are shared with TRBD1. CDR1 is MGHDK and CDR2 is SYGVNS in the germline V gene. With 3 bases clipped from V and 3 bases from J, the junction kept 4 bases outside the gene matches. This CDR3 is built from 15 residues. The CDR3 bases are TGTGCCAGCAGTGACGGCAGGGGGTACACCGGGGAGCTGTTTTTT. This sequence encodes CASSDGRGYTGELFF.